The 25 T cell receptor beta chains in this list originate from one sample, sequenced in a study of T-cell reconstitution after alpha-beta-depleted transplantation in children. Molecular barcoding with unique molecular identifiers was used for the TCRbeta library. TCRdb called the PCR reads again in MiXCR, with one record for every CDR3 protein. The data show some 300,000 distinct CDR3 sequences, roughly 9.1% seen once. The sequences come from PBMCs, collected before TCRalphabeta/CD19-depleted stem cell transplant. These receptors were taken from a boy younger than two with acute myeloid leukemia, due to receive a stem cell transplant.

This clonotype was recorded a few times. This chain connects TRBV7-9 to TRBJ2-7, with unresolved D. V lost 4 bases, J lost 10 bases, and 14 bases lay in between. Germline V gives CDR1 SEHNR, CDR2 FQNEAQ (reference sequence). The CDR3 length is 12 residues. The CDR3: CASSSMTPHQYF. CDR3 sequence (DNA): TGTGCCAGCAGCTCCATGACACCGCACCAGTACTTC.

This clonotype was counted at least ten times. A junction boundary mismatches the germline segment, possibly from a read error. Written as DNA, the CDR3 is TGTGCCAGCGGTTTTGAGGGGTATGATGGCTACACCTTC. Its protein is CASGFEGYDGYTF. The chain carries TRBV12-3 or TRBV12-4 and TRBJ1-2; tentative D call: TRBD1 (5 bases). The CDR3 has 13 residues.

This clonotype showed up many times. V is TRBV6-2 or TRBV6-3 and J is TRBJ2-1, with D perhaps TRBD2 (5 bases). The length of the CDR3 is 13 residues. Germline V gene sequence: CDR1 MNHEY, CDR2 SVGEGT. The V and J ends lost 2 bases and 3 bases respectively, with 5 bases between them. In DNA form, the CDR3 reads TGTGCCAGCAGTTACACTAGCTACAATGAGCAGTTCTTC. Its protein product is CASSYTSYNEQFF.

This clonotype was found a few times. The rearrangement joins TRBV15 to TRBJ2-4; D call uncertain. The CDR3 covers 12 residues. Trimming took 2 bases from V and 7 from J, leaving 6 bases between them. Germline assignment: CDR1 LNHNV and CDR2 YYDKDF (reference sequence). CDR3 loop: CATSRSRNIQYF. For the CDR3, the DNA is TGTGCCACCAGCAGAAGTCGGAACATTCAGTACTTC.

This clonotype was seen many times. The J gene is TRBJ2-3, the V gene TRBV5-1, with D possibly being TRBD1 (6 bases). Trimming cost V 4 bases and J 5 bases, with 8 bases left between them. There are 12 residues in the CDR3. The V gene's germline CDR1 is SGHRS and CDR2 YFSETQ. The chain's CDR3 is CASSPDRDTQYF. CDR3 coding DNA: TGCGCCAGCAGCCCGGACAGAGATACGCAGTATTTT.

The chain is built from TRBV12-3 or TRBV12-4 and TRBJ2-3; 7 nucleotides match TRBD2. J lost 2 bases, V lost 3 bases, and 2 bases had no gene match. The CDR3 runs 14 residues. The CDR3 loop is CASSLGLYTDTQYF. The DNA for the CDR3 is TGTGCCAGCAGTTTGGGACTATACACAGATACGCAGTATTTT.

The sample holds many counts of this clonotype. V is TRBV13 and J is TRBJ2-5; D ambiguous. Per germline, CDR1 PRHDT and CDR2 FYEKMQ (reference sequence). Trimming removed 7 bases from V and 4 bases from J, with 13 bases in between. This CDR3 is built from 13 residues. The CDR3 DNA follows: TGTGCCAGCACCCGAGATACCCGAGAGACCCAGTACTTC. Amino acids: CASTRDTRETQYF.

V and J are TRBV5-1 and TRBJ1-1; TRBD1 matches 9 bases. The CDR3 extends over 16 amino acids. The germline gives CDR1 SGHRS, CDR2 YFSETQ. J was trimmed by 1 base and V by 1 base; bases with no gene match: 5. The CDR3: CASSLLPQGANTEAFF. The CDR3 DNA sequence: TGCGCCAGCAGCTTGCTACCACAGGGGGCGAACACTGAAGCTTTCTTT.

This clonotype was seen repeatedly, ten times or more. V gene TRBV5-1 combines with J gene TRBJ2-3; D might be TRBD1 (6 bases). Germline V CDR1 and CDR2: SGHRS, YFSETQ. This CDR3 region has 16 residues. The V and J ends lost 1 base and 1 base respectively, with 13 bases between them. CDR3 nucleotide sequence: TGCGCCAGCAGCTTGACCACAGGGTTTGGCACAGATACGCAGTATTTT. Residues: CASSLTTGFGTDTQYF.

This chain uses TRBV14 with TRBJ1-4; a weak D match, TRBD1 (5 bases). V was shortened by 2 bases and J by 8 bases, with 15 bases between the two germline ends. Germline CDR1 is SGHDN and CDR2 is FVKESK. This CDR3 contains 15 residues. The CDR3 region has the DNA TGTGCCAGCAGCCAAATTTCGCCAGGGCCCGAAAAACTGTTTTTT. Amino acids: CASSQISPGPEKLFF.

The sample holds many counts of this clonotype. The V and J genes are TRBV12-5 and TRBJ1-5, with D possibly matching TRBD1 (6 bases). Trimming stripped 5 bases from V and 2 bases from J, with 19 bases between. Per the germline V gene, CDR1 is LGHNT and CDR2 is FRNRAP. This CDR3 spans 17 amino acids. CDR3 sequence reads: CASGPPLGRGGNQPQHF. The CDR3 bases are TGTGCTAGTGGTCCCCCCCTAGGGAGGGGGGGCAATCAGCCCCAGCATTTT.

This clonotype was seen a few times. The chain has TRBV27 and TRBJ1-2; no clear D. The CDR3 has 13 residues. V shed 2 bases and J shed 7 bases, with 11 bases lying between them. Germline CDR1 and CDR2: MNHEY and SMNVEV (reference sequence). CDR3 region: CASSLAGKIGYTF. The CDR3 DNA is TGTGCCAGCAGTTTAGCGGGGAAGATTGGCTACACCTTC.

This clonotype was observed at least ten times. The chain recombines TRBV5-1 with TRBJ2-1; 7 bases agree with TRBD1. With 4 bases clipped from V and 0 bases from J, the junction kept 7 bases outside the gene matches. This CDR3 has 16 residues. Germline V lookup: CDR1 SGHRS, CDR2 YFSETQ. The CDR3 reads CASSPTQGHSYNEQFF. The CDR3 region has the DNA TGCGCCAGCAGCCCTACACAGGGGCACTCCTACAATGAGCAGTTCTTC.

V is TRBV12-3 or TRBV12-4 and J is TRBJ2-4; possibly TRBD2 for D (6 bases). Trimming took off 2 bases at V and 2 bases at J, with 13 bases between the two ends. This CDR3 spans 16 amino acids. The DNA of the CDR3 is TGTGCCAGCAGTTTATACATCGGGACTTCCAAAAACATTCAGTACTTC. Protein: CASSLYIGTSKNIQYF.

There are many counts of this clonotype. The V gene is TRBV11-2, the J gene TRBJ1-6; 8 bases map to TRBD1. J gave up 7 bases and V 2 bases, and 7 bases lay outside the gene matches. The germline CDR1 and CDR2 sequences are SGHAT and FQNNGV. CDR3 length: 16 amino acids. This chain's CDR3 is CASSLIQGAVNSPLHF. In DNA, the CDR3 is TGTGCCAGCAGCTTAATTCAGGGGGCGGTAAATTCACCCCTCCACTTT.

The gene calls are TRBV27 and TRBJ1-2; tentative D call: TRBD1 (5 bases). The CDR3 runs to 15 residues. Germline V gives CDR1 MNHEY, CDR2 SMNVEV (reference sequence). V lost 5 bases and J lost 5, with 18 bases in between. This CDR3 reads CASSPTPGTGYGYTF. The CDR3 bases are TGTGCCAGCAGTCCCACACCGGGAACAGGTTATGGCTACACCTTC.

This clonotype was counted ten times or more. V gene TRBV9 combines with J gene TRBJ1-1; D not resolved. Between the trimmed V and J ends, which lost 4 bases and 8 bases, there was a span of 15 bases. CDR1 is SGDLS and CDR2 is YYNGEE in the germline V gene. The CDR3 extends over 13 amino acids. The CDR3: CASSSGESFEAFF. CDR3 nucleotides: TGTGCCAGCAGCTCTGGTGAGTCTTTCGAAGCTTTCTTT.

This clonotype showed up many times. The chain employs TRBV5-1 and TRBJ1-4, with D unresolved. The V end was cut by 4 bases, the J end by 0 bases, with 10 bases between. The V gene's germline CDR1 is SGHRS and CDR2 YFSETQ. CDR3 size: 15 residues. CDR3 sequence reads: CASSGRGPTNEKLFF. Written as DNA, the CDR3 is TGCGCCAGCAGCGGGAGAGGGCCAACTAATGAAAAACTGTTTTTT.

This clonotype turned up a few times. This chain joins TRBV6-5 and TRBJ2-2; a weak D match, TRBD1 (5 bases). The ends were cut back, 2 bases at V and 4 bases at J, with 11 bases in the middle. Germline CDR1 reads MNHEY; CDR2 reads SVGAGI. The length of the CDR3 is 15 residues. The CDR3 DNA reads TGTGCCAGCAGTTACAGACAGCAACTCACCGGGGAGCTGTTTTTT. Its protein is CASSYRQQLTGELFF.

This clonotype was seen many times. The chain couples TRBV28 to TRBJ1-1; D remains unclear. The germline V and J ends were trimmed by 6 bases and 6 bases, with 20 bases remaining between them. This CDR3 region has 15 residues. Looked up from germline, CDR1 is MDHEN and CDR2 is SYDVKM. CDR3 loop: CASSPTGPNNAEAFF. CDR3 coding DNA: TGTGCCAGCAGCCCGACCGGCCCAAATAACGCTGAAGCTTTCTTT. The full variable domain, in which reference TRBV28 and TRBJ1-1 provide the parts outside the CDR3, is DVKVTQSSRYLVKRTGEKVFLECVQDMDHENMFWYRQDPGLGLRLIYFSYDVKMKEKGDIPEGYSVSREKKERFSLILESASTNQTSMYLCASSPTGPNNAEAFFGQGTRLTVV.

The sample holds many counts of this clonotype. CDR3 protein: CSARPNTEAFF. CDR3 nucleotides: TGCAGTGCTAGACCAAACACTGAAGCTTTCTTT. V and J are TRBV20-1 and TRBJ1-1; D remains unclear. V lost 2 bases and J lost 2, with 3 bases in between. This CDR3 comprises 11 residues. Looked up from germline, CDR1 is DFQATT and CDR2 is SNEGSKA (reference sequence).

There are a few counts of this clonotype. V usage is TRBV7-2 and J usage is TRBJ1-5, with unresolved D. Trimming removed 1 base at V and 4 bases at J, with 17 bases between. Germline V gene data show CDR1 as SGHTA and CDR2 as FQGNSA. The CDR3 has 17 residues. CDR3 loop: CASSLGFRVLGNQPQHF. Written as DNA, the CDR3 is TGTGCCAGCAGCTTAGGATTTAGGGTGTTAGGTAATCAGCCCCAGCATTTT. The variable domain in full, with the rest retrieved from reference TRBV7-2 and TRBJ1-5, is GAGVSQSPSNKVTEKGKDVELRCDPISGHTALYWYRQSLGQGLEFLIYFQGNSAPDKSGLPSDRFSAERTGGSVSTLTIQRTQQEDSAVYLCASSLGFRVLGNQPQHFGDGTRLSIL.

Comment on this clonotype: This may be a read error, as it is one base from a much larger clone. The rearrangement joins TRBV5-1 to TRBJ2-1; TRBD1 aligns across 7 bases. The CDR3 runs 16 residues. Trimming took 0 bases from V and 0 from J; bases not matched to a gene: 3. The germline V gene has CDR1 SGHRS and CDR2 YFSETQ. CDR3 DNA: TGCGCCAGCAGCTTGGAGGGACAGAGCTCCTACAATGAGCAGTTCTTC. Translated, it gives CASSLEGQSSYNEQFF.

Note on this clonotype: A read error may explain this, as a much larger clone is one base away. CDR3 loop: CASRREGNTDAFF. The CDR3, as DNA: TGTGCCAGCAGGAGGGAGGGGAACACTGACGCTTTCTTT. This chain joins TRBV6-1 and TRBJ1-1; tentative D call: TRBD1 (5 bases). This CDR3 has 13 residues. CDR1 MNHNS and CDR2 SASEGT come from the germline V gene.

This clonotype showed up many times. The chain carries TRBV12-3 or TRBV12-4 and TRBJ2-5; D call uncertain. The CDR3 runs 12 residues. V lost 3 bases, J lost 5 bases, and 7 bases lay in between. CDR3 residues: CASSFIGETQYF. The DNA for the CDR3 is TGTGCCAGCAGTTTTATCGGGGAGACCCAGTACTTC.